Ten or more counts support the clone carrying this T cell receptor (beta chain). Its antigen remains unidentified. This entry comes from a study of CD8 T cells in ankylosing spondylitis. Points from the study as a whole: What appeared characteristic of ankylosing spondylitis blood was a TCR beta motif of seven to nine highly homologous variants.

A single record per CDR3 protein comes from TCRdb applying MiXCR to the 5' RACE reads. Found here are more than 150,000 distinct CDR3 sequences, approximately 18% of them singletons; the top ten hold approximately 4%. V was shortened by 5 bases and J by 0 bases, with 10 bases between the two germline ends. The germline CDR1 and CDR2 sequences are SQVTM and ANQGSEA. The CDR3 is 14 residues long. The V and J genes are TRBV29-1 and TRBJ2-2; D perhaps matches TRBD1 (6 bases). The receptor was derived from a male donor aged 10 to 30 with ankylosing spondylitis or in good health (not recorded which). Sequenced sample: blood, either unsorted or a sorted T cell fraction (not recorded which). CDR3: CSVLDRTNTGELFF. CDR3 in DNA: TGCAGCGTTCTGGACAGAACGAACACCGGGGAGCTGTTTTTT.